The 5 T cell receptor beta chains reported below all come from one sample, sequenced in a study of cytomegalovirus exposure and HLA in healthy donors (dated by TCRdb to the late 2010s). Library preparation was by the immunoSEQ multiplex PCR assay. A mixture of 60 forward primers for TCR Vbeta segments and 13 reverse primers for TCR Jbeta segments was used in the multiplex PCR. TCRdb's version of the immuneACCESS table is confined to in-frame rearrangements and falls short of the full clone set. An unresolved V gene accounts for under half of the shortfall where checked; the remainder is of unknown origin. The sample table records 160,000 or so clones; roughly 80% of these occur just once. The top ten constitute around 3.4% of the sample. Sequenced input: PBMCs. The receptors derive from a man between 25 and 39 years old in good health and CMV-seropositive.

The V and J genes are TRBV19 and TRBJ1-5, with 9 bases aligning to TRBD1. After removal of 9 bases from V and 7 bases from J, the junction contained 10 bases not matched to a gene. The CDR3 is 14 residues long. Germline V lookup: CDR1 LNHDA, CDR2 SQIVND (reference sequence). In DNA form, the CDR3 reads TGTGCCAGAGACGCCGGACAGGGGAACCAGCCCCAGCATTTT. Translated: CARDAGQGNQPQHF.

This chain joins TRBV7-9 and TRBJ2-1, with D perhaps TRBD1 (5 bases). The ends were cut back, 11 bases at V and 8 bases at J, with 16 bases in the middle. The germline gives CDR1 SEHNR, CDR2 FQNEAQ (reference sequence). The CDR3 sequence is 12 residues long. The CDR3 loop is CAGRQSHDEQFF. CDR3 nucleotides: TGTGCCGGTAGACAGAGCCACGATGAGCAGTTCTTC.

The chain couples TRBV11-2 to TRBJ2-7, with 8 bases aligning to TRBD1. The CDR3 sequence is 15 residues long. Trimming took 5 bases from V and 0 from J; bases not matched to a gene: 6. CDR1 is SGHAT and CDR2 is FQNNGV in the germline V gene. The CDR3 nucleotides are TGTGCCAGCAGCAAGAGGACAGGGAGCTCCTACGAGCAGTACTTC. This gives the protein CASSKRTGSSYEQYF.

This sequence joins TRBV13 and TRBJ2-3; 11 positions agree with TRBD1. The J segment lost 6 bases and the V segment lost 5 bases, leaving 4 bases of the junction unmatched. CDR1 is PRHDT and CDR2 is FYEKMQ in the germline V gene (reference sequence). CDR3 length: 14 amino acids. Here the CDR3 reads CASSTGTGGDTQYF. The CDR3 DNA is TGTGCCAGCAGCACCGGGACAGGGGGGGATACGCAGTATTTT.

This chain uses TRBV10-3 with TRBJ2-5; 7 bases line up with TRBD1. The length of the CDR3 is 15 residues. The V and J ends lost 4 bases and 0 bases, in that order; junction bases with no gene match: 5. Germline CDR1 and CDR2: ENHRY and SYGVKD. CDR3 DNA sequence: TGTGCCATCAGTGTCTCGACAGGGTACCAAGAGACCCAGTACTTC. Protein: CAISVSTGYQETQYF.